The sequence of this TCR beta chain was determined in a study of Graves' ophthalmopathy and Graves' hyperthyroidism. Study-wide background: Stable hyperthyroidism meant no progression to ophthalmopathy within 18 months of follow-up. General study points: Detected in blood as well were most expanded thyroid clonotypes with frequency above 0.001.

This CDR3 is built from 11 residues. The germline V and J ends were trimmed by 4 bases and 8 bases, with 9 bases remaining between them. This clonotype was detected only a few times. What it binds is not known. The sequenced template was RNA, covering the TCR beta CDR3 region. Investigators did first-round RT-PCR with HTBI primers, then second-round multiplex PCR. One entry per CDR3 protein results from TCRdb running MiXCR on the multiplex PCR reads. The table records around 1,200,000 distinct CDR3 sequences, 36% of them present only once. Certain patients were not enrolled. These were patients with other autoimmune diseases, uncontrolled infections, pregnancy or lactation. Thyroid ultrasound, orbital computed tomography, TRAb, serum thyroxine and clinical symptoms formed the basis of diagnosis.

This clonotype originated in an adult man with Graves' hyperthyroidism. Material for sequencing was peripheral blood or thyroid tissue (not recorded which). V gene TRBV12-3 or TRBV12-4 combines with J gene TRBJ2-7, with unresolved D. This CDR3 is CASSYGGKQYF. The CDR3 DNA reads TGTGCCAGCAGTTATGGCGGAAAGCAGTACTTC.